This TCR beta chain was found in a study of Graves' ophthalmopathy and Graves' hyperthyroidism. Using RNA transcripts, the TCR beta CDR3 regions were amplified. Second-round multiplex PCR followed a first-round RT-PCR using HTBI primers. MiXCR, applied by TCRdb to the multiplex PCR reads, yields one record per CDR3 protein. Counted here are a few hundred thousand distinct CDR3 sequences, around 20% occurring once; the ten biggest clones make up 1.6%. Other autoimmune diseases, uncontrolled infections, pregnancy or lactation excluded patients from enrollment. Fresh peripheral blood, roughly 9.8 ml, was the PBMC source. This clonotype has ten or more counts. Trimming took 6 bases from V and 7 from J; bases not matched to a gene: 5. Germline V gene sequence: CDR1 MNHEY, CDR2 SMNVEV (reference sequence). The CDR3 extends over 13 amino acids.

The receptor's source is a woman aged 18-29 years with Graves' ophthalmopathy. The source material was peripheral blood. The chain is built from TRBV27 and TRBJ1-2; 10 nucleotides match TRBD1. The CDR3 sequence is CASSPGQGVGYTF. DNA for the CDR3: TGTGCCAGCAGCCCAGGACAGGGGGTTGGCTACACCTTC.